The rows below give T cell receptor beta chains drawn from one sample of a study of PD-1 blockade in classical Hodgkin lymphoma. The table came from immunoSEQ multiplex PCR; TCRdb's copy has only in-frame clones and leaves some out. The repertoire includes more than 20,000 clones, approximately 64% of them detected once, and 12% sits in the top ten. The input for sequencing was peripheral blood mononuclear cells (PBMCs), taken before the second cycle of nivolumab. The origin of the receptors is a human donor with classical Hodgkin lymphoma. Each CDR3 is given with its conserved first and last residue. The D gene is left open where the match is weak. Some rows have no size entry. The others give once, few or many, or a class for an expanded clone.

d_gene,v_gene,j_gene,abundance,CDR3aa,CDR3nt
TRBD2,TRBV19,TRBJ2-1,-,CASSIDTGTSGGRVF,TGTGCCAGTAGTATAGACACCGGGACTAGCGGGGGAAGGGTCTTC
TRBD1,TRBV11-3,TRBJ2-7,-,CASSSNPGTELYEQYF,TGTGCCAGCAGCTCAAACCCCGGGACAGAACTCTACGAGCAGTACTTC
TRBD1,TRBV10-3,TRBJ2-7,medium-sized,CAISDLWQGAYEQYF,TGTGCCATCAGTGACTTGTGGCAGGGGGCCTACGAGCAGTACTTC
-,TRBV5-1,TRBJ1-2,few,CASSSTAVGGSGYTF,TGCGCCAGCAGCTCTACCGCGGTCGGCGGGTCTGGCTACACCTTC
-,TRBV5-6,TRBJ2-3,-,CASSLLADTQYF,TGTGCCAGCAGCTTGCTGGCAGATACGCAGTATTTT
-,TRBV30,TRBJ2-2,-,CAWGKMTGELFF,TGTGCCTGGGGGAAGATGACCGGGGAGCTGTTTTTT
TRBD2,TRBV7-2,TRBJ2-7,once,CASAVQASGAYEQYF,TGTGCCAGCGCCGTCCAGGCTAGCGGAGCCTACGAGCAGTACTTC
-,TRBV2,TRBJ2-3,-,CASISEGIRTDTQYF,TGTGCCAGCATTTCTGAGGGGATTCGGACAGATACGCAGTATTTT
TRBD1,TRBV19,TRBJ1-1,-,CASSIGTDTEAFF,TGTGCCAGTAGTATTGGGACAGACACTGAAGCTTTCTTT
-,TRBV4-2,TRBJ1-4,once,CASSFRDEKLFF,TGTGCCAGCAGCTTCAGGGATGAAAAACTGTTTTTT
-,TRBV5-4,TRBJ2-4,-,CASSLGLAKNIQYF,TGTGCCAGCAGCTTGGGGTTAGCCAAAAACATTCAGTACTTC
-,TRBV6-5,TRBJ1-4,-,CASSPSGGEKLFF,TGTGCCAGCAGCCCAAGCGGGGGAGAAAAACTGTTTTTT
-,TRBV25-1,TRBJ2-5,-,CASSELTDFQETQYF,TGTGCCAGCAGTGAACTGACAGACTTCCAAGAGACCCAGTACTTC
-,TRBV30,TRBJ1-1,-,CAWSPYTGNTEAFF,TGTGCCTGGAGTCCCTACACAGGGAACACTGAAGCTTTCTTT
-,TRBV4-3,TRBJ1-1,-,CASSQARGNTEAFF,TGCGCCAGCAGCCAAGCACGGGGGAACACTGAAGCTTTCTTT
-,TRBV7-7,TRBJ2-5,-,CASSLEGTGTQYF,TGTGCCAGCAGCTTAGAAGGGACTGGGACCCAGTACTTC
-,TRBV7-3,TRBJ2-6,-,CASSPTGGTAPGANVLTF,TGTGCCAGCAGCCCCACAGGAGGGACAGCTCCTGGGGCCAACGTCCTGACTTTC
TRBD1,TRBV7-2,TRBJ1-4,once,CASSRTGGTFNEKLFF,TGTGCCAGCAGCCGGACAGGGGGCACCTTTAATGAAAAACTGTTTTTT
TRBD1,TRBV28,TRBJ2-3,-,CASTPDRLTDTQYF,TGTGCCAGCACTCCGGACAGGCTCACAGATACGCAGTATTTT
TRBD1,TRBV28,TRBJ1-2,few,CASSLWDRGNYGYTF,TGTGCCAGCAGTTTATGGGACAGGGGTAACTATGGCTACACCTTC
-,TRBV19,TRBJ2-7,-,CASSITKSYEQYF,TGTGCCAGTAGTATTACTAAGTCCTACGAGCAGTACTTC
TRBD1,TRBV27,TRBJ2-7,-,CASSLTGGIDEQYF,TGTGCCAGCAGTTTGACAGGGGGTATCGACGAGCAGTACTTC
TRBD2,TRBV4-3,TRBJ2-7,-,CASSQDGGAYYEQYF,TGCGCCAGCAGCCAAGACGGGGGGGCGTACTACGAGCAGTACTTC
-,TRBV6-5,TRBJ2-3,-,CASSAASRADTQYF,TGTGCCAGCAGTGCCGCGAGCAGGGCAGATACGCAGTATTTT